A selection of T cell receptor beta chains follows, all from one sample in a study of shared clonotypes between healthy human individuals. Sequenced by immunoSEQ multiplex PCR; TCRdb stores in-frame clones only, minus some. Of hundreds of thousands of clones in the sample, 92% are singletons; the top ten hold approximately 22%. The sample comprised naive CD8+ T cells sorted from blood. These receptors originate from a man younger than 40 in good health. CDR3s include the opening cysteine and the closing phenylalanine or tryptophan. The size field is filled for only some rows; it gives once, few, many or a size class.

>TRBV27|NA|TRBJ2-2|16
CASKPSGLGFSGELFF
>TRBV7-6|NA|TRBJ1-1|13
CASSLAGNTEAFF
>TRBV29-1|once|TRBJ1-1|11
CSVGTNTEAFF
>TRBV7-9|NA|TRBJ2-3|12
CASSESSDTQYF
>TRBV21-1|NA|TRBJ2-5|12
CASSLGRETQYF
>TRBV9|NA|TRBJ2-2|17
CASSPRGVAGGTGELFF
>TRBV15|NA|TRBJ2-6|14
CATSRPAGANVLTF
>TRBV19|NA|TRBJ1-1|15
CASSIPPAMNTEAFF
>TRBV27|NA|TRBJ2-1|14
CASSLGAAYNEQFF
>TRBV9|NA|TRBJ2-1|15
CASSDVGGGTHEQFF
>TRBV28|NA|TRBJ2-5|16
CASSLDTSGRGETQYF
>TRBV2|NA|TRBJ2-7|13
CASKPASSYEQYF
>TRBV7-2|NA|TRBJ2-7|15
CASSRTSGSVHEQYF
>TRBV4-3|NA|TRBJ2-1|16
CASSQDSGSSYNEQFF
>TRBV6-1|NA|TRBJ2-7|14
CASTSAGPVDEQYF
>TRBV10-1|NA|TRBJ2-3|13
CASSEGSTDTQYF
>TRBV28|NA|TRBJ2-6|18
CASSLYPGTTSGANVLTF
>TRBV28|few|TRBJ2-7|14
CASRRLAATYEQYF
>TRBV13|NA|TRBJ1-2|15
CASSTRDRAWDGYTF
>TRBV19|NA|TRBJ2-1|13
CASRTRSYNEQFF
>TRBV2|NA|TRBJ2-5|16
CATLTRLAEIQETQYF
>TRBV7-2|NA|TRBJ1-5|14
CASSLLGYNQPQHF
>TRBV14|NA|TRBJ2-1|16
CASSQLAGGLVAEQFF
>TRBV7-2|NA|TRBJ2-5|12
CASSLVSETQYF